This T cell receptor (beta chain) is from a study of post-analysis software for immune sequencing data. Overall study context: Relapsing-remitting, secondary progressive and progressive-relapsing forms made up the multiple sclerosis disease courses.

Each TCR beta cDNA library carried unique molecular identifiers. Input of roughly 0.95 to 10 million T cells yielded 450,000 to 550,000 cDNA molecules. One entry per CDR3 protein, called by TCRdb with MiXCR from the PCR reads. The sample lists roughly 620,000 distinct CDR3 sequences, around 47% occurring once. Overall study findings and caveats: Significantly lower normalized Chao1 diversity was found in patients with multiple sclerosis relative to controls. F-measure co-clustering was strong for batch-matched samples. Included in a set of roughly five TRBV segments more frequent in patients than controls were TRBV5-6, TRBV5-1 and TRBV20-1.

As concerns this clonotype: Its antigen remains unknown.

Germline CDR1 and CDR2: MNHNS and SASEGT. The V end lost 6 bases, the J end lost 8 bases, and 8 bases lay between the germline ends. This CDR3 comprises 11 residues. The receptor's source is a girl aged 10-17 years with multiple sclerosis. The sample comprised blood. The chain carries TRBV6-1 and TRBJ1-5; the D is unclear. For the CDR3, the DNA is TGTGCCAGCAGATCTTCCGAGCCCCAGCATTTT. This gives the protein CASRSSEPQHF.